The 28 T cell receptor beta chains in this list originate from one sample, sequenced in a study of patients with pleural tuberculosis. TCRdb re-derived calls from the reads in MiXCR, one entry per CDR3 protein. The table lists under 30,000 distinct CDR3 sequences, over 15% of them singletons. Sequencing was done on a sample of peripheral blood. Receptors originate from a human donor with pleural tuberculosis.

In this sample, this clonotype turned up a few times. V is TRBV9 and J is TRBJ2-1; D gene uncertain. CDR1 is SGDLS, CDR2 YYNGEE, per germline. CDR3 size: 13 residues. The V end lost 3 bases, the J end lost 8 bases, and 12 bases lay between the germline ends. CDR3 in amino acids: CASSAAYRDEQFF. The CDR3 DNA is TGTGCCAGCAGCGCGGCGTATAGGGATGAGCAGTTCTTC.

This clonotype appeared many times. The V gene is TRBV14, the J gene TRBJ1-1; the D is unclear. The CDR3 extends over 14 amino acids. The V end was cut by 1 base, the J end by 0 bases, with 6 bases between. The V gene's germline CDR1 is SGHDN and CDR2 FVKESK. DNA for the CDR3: TGTGCCAGCAGCCAAGTTTTGATGAACACTGAAGCTTTCTTT. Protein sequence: CASSQVLMNTEAFF.

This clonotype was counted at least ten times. The CDR3 DNA reads as TGCAGTGCTGGGACAGGTGAGCAGTTCTTC. Its translation is CSAGTGEQFF. V is TRBV20-1 and J is TRBJ2-1; 8 bases fit TRBD1. The V gene end was trimmed by 5 bases and the J gene end by 9 bases; junction bases not matched to a gene: 0. In germline, CDR1 is DFQATT, CDR2 SNEGSKA (reference sequence). The CDR3 consists of 10 residues.

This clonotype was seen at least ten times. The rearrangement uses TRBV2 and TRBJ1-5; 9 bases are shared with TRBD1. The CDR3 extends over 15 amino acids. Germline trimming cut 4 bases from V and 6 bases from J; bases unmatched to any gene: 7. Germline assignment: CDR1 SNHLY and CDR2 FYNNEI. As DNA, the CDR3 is TGTGCCAGCAGTGGGGCCACAGGGGGCAGTCAGCCCCAGCATTTT. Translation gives CASSGATGGSQPQHF.

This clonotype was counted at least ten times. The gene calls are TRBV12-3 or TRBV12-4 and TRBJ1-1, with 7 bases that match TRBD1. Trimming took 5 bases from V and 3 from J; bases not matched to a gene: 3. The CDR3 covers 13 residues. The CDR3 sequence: CASSLRGDTEAFF. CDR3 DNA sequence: TGTGCCAGCAGTCTCAGGGGGGACACTGAAGCTTTCTTT.

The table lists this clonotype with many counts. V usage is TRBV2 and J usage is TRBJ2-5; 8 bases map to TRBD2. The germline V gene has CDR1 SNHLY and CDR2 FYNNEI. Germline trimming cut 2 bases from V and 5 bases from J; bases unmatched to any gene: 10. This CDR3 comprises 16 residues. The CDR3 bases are TGTGCCAGCAGTGAATTGGACGCGGGGGGAGACGAGACCCAGTACTTC. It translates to CASSELDAGGDETQYF.

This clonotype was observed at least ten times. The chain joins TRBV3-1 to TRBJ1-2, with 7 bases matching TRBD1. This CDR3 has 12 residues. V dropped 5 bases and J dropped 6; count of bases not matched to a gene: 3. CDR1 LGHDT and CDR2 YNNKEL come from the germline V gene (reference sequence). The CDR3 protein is CASSLQGNGYTF. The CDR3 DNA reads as TGTGCCAGCAGCTTACAGGGGAATGGCTACACCTTC. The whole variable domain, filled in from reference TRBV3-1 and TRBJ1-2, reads DTAVSQTPKYLVTQMGNDKSIKCEQNLGHDTMYWYKQDSKKFLKIMFSYNNKELIINETVPNRFSPKSPDKAHLNLHINSLELGDSAVYFCASSLQGNGYTFGSGTRLTVV.

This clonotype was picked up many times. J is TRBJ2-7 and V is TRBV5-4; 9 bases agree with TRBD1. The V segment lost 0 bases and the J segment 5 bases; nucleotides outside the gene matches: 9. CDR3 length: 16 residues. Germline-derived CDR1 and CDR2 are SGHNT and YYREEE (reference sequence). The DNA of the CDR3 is TGTGCCAGCAGCTTGGCCGTTGGGACAGGGAGCGACGAGCAGTACTTC. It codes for CASSLAVGTGSDEQYF.

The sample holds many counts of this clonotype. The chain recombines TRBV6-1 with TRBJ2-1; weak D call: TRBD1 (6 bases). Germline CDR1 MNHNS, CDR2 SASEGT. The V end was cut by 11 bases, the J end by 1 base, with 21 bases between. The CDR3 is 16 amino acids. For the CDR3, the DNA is TGTGCCGCTCGGCCAGGAGAACAGGGATCCTACAATGAGCAGTTCTTC. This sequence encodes CAARPGEQGSYNEQFF.

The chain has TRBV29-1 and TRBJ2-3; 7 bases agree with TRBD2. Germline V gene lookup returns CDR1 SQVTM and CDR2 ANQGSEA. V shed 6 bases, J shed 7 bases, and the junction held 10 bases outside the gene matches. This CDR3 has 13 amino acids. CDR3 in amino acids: CSVGGGVGNTQYF. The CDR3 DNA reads TGCAGCGTGGGGGGGGGGGTTGGAAATACGCAGTATTTT.

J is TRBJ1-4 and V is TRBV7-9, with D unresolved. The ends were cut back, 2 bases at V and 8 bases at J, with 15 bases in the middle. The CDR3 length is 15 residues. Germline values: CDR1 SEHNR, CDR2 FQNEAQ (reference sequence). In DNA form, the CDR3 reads TGTGCCAGCAGCTTATGGTTCGGCTGGGGAGAAAAACTGTTTTTT. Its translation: CASSLWFGWGEKLFF.

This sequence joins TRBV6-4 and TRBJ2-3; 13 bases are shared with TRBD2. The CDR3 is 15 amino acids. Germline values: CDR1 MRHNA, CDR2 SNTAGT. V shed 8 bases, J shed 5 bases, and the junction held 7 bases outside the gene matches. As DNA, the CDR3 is TGTGCCAGCGGGACTAGCGGGGCCCCAGGAGATACGCAGTATTTT. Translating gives CASGTSGAPGDTQYF.

CDR3 sequence: CAWSLSYEQYF. In DNA form, the CDR3 reads TGTGCCTGGAGCCTTTCATACGAGCAGTACTTC. The chain links TRBV30 to TRBJ2-7; D ambiguous. Germline values: CDR1 GTSNPN, CDR2 SVGIG (reference sequence). The CDR3 is 11 amino acids. V was shortened by 3 bases and J by 4 bases, with 7 bases between the two germline ends.

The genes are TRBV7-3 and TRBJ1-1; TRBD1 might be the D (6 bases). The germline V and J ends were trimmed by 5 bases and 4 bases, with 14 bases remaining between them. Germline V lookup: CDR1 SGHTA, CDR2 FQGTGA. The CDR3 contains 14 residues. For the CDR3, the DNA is TGTGCCAGCAGCCCACAGGGTGCGAGCACTGAAGCTTTCTTT. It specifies CASSPQGASTEAFF.

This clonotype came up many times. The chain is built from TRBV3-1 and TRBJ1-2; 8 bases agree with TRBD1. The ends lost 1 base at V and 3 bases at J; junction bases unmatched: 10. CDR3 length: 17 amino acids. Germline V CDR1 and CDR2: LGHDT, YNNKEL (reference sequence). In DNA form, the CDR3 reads TGTGCCAGCAGCCAAGGTCATGGACAGGGATTGGACTATGGCTACACCTTC. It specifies CASSQGHGQGLDYGYTF.

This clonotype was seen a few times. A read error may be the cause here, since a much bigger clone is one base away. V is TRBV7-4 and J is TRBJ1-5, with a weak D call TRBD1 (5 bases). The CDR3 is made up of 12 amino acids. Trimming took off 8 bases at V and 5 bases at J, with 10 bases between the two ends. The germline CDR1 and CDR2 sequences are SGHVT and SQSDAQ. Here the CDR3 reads CASAKGHQPQHF. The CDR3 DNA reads TGTGCCAGCGCCAAGGGGCATCAGCCCCAGCATTTT.

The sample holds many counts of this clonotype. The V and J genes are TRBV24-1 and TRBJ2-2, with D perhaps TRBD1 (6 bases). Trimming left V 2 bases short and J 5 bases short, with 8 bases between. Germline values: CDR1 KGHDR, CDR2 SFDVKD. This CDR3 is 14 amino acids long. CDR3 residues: CATSDSGTTGELFF. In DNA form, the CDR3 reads TGTGCCACCAGTGATTCCGGGACAACCGGGGAGCTGTTTTTT.

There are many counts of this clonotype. CDR3 sequence (DNA): TGCGCCAGCAGCTTCGAGGAGGGATACTACGAGCAGTACTTC. As protein: CASSFEEGYYEQYF. The V call is TRBV5-1, the J call TRBJ2-7, with D perhaps TRBD2 (6 bases). The V end lost 2 bases, the J end lost 3 bases, and 12 bases lay between the germline ends. CDR1 is SGHRS, CDR2 YFSETQ, per germline. The CDR3 has 14 amino acids.

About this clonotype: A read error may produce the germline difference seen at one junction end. This chain's CDR3 is CTSSKLGNNEQSF. CDR3 nucleotides: TGTACCAGTAGTAAGTTAGGCAACAATGAGCAGTCCTTC. J is TRBJ2-1 and V is TRBV19; no definite D call. The CDR3 totals 13 residues. Germline CDR1 LNHDA, CDR2 SQIVND (reference sequence).

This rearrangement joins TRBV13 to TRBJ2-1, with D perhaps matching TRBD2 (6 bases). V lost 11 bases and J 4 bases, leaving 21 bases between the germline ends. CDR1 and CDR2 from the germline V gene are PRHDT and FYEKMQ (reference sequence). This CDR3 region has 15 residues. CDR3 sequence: CAVPKRRASYNEQFF. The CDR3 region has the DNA TGTGCCGTCCCGAAAAGGAGGGCCTCGTACAATGAGCAGTTCTTC.

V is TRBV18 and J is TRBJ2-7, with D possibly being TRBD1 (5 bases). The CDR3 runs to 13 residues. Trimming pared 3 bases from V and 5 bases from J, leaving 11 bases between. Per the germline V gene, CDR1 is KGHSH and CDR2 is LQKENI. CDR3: CASSPGRVDEQYF. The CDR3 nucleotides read TGTGCCAGCTCACCGGGCAGGGTCGACGAGCAGTACTTC.

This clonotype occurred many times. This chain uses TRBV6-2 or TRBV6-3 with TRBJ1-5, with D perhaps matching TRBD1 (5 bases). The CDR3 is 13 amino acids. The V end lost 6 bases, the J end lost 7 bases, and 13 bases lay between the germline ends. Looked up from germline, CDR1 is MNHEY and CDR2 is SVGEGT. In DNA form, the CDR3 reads TGTGCCAGCAGCATGACGGACACCCAGCCCCAGCATTTT. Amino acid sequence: CASSMTDTQPQHF.

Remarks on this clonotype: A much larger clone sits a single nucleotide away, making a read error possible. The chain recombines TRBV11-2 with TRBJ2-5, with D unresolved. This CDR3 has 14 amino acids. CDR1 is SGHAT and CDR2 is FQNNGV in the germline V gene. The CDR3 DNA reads TGTGCCGGCAGCTTAGATCCTGTCCAAGAGACCCAGTACTTC. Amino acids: CAGSLDPVQETQYF.

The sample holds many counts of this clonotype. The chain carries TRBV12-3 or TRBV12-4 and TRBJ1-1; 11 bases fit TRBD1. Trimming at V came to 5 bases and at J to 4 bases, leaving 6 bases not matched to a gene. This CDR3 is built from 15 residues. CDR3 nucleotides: TGTGCCAGCAGTCCCGGACAGGGGGCCTCCACTGAAGCTTTCTTT. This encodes CASSPGQGASTEAFF.

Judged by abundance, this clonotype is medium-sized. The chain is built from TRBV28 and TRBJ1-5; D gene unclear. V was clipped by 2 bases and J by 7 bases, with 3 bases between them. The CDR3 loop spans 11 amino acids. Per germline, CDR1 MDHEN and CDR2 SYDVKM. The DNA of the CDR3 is TGTGCCAGCAGTTTAGGGCAGCCCCAGCATTTT. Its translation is CASSLGQPQHF. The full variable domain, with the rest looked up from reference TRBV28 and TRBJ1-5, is DVKVTQSSRYLVKRTGEKVFLECVQDMDHENMFWYRQDPGLGLRLIYFSYDVKMKEKGDIPEGYSVSREKKERFSLILESASTNQTSMYLCASSLGQPQHFGDGTRLSIL.

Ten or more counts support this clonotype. CDR3 sequence (DNA): TGTGCCAGCAGTTTTGCCAGGGTTGGAGTCGGCTACACCTTC. Protein sequence: CASSFARVGVGYTF. V usage is TRBV12-3 or TRBV12-4 and J usage is TRBJ1-2; possibly TRBD1 for D (5 bases). The germline V and J ends were trimmed by 3 bases and 8 bases, with 16 bases remaining between them. This CDR3 region has 14 residues.

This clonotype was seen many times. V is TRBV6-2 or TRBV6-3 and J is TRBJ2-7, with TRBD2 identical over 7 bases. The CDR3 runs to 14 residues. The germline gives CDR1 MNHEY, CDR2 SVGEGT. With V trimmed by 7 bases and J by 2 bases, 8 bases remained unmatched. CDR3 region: CASISSGGAYEQYF. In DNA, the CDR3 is TGTGCCAGCATCTCGAGTGGGGGGGCCTACGAGCAGTACTTC.

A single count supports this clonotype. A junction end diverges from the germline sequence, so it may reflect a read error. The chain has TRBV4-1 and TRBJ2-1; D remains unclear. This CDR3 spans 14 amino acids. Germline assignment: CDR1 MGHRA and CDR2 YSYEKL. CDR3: CASSQDRHIHEQLF. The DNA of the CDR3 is TGCGCCAGCAGCCAAGATCGTCACATCCATGAGCAGCTCTTC.